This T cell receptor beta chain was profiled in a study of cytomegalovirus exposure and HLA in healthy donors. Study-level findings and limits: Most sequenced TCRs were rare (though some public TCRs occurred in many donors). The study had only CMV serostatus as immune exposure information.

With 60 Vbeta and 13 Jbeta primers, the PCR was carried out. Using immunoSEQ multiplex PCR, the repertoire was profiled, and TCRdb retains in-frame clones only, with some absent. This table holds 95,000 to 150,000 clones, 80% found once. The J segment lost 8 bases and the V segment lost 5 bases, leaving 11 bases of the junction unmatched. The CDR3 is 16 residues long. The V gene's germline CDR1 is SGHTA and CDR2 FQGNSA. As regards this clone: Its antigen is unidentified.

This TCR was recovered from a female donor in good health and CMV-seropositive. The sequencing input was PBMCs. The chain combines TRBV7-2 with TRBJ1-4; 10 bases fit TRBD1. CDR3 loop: CASSLGGTGVGEKLFF. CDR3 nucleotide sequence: TGTGCCAGCAGCCTAGGGGGGACAGGGGTAGGGGAAAAACTGTTTTTT. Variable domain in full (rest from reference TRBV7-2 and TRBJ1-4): GAGVSQSPSNKVTEKGKDVELRCDPISGHTALYWYRQSLGQGLEFLIYFQGNSAPDKSGLPSDRFSAERTGGSVSTLTIQRTQQEDSAVYLCASSLGGTGVGEKLFFGSGTQLSVL.